One and the same sample provided the 11 T cell receptor beta chains below, sequenced in a study of OX40 agonist ivuxolimab in advanced cancers. Method: immunoSEQ multiplex PCR; TCRdb's copy keeps in-frame clones and lacks some. The sample consists of roughly 35,000 clones, less than 85% of them appearing once. Sequencing used CD4+ or CD8+ T cells sorted from blood, obtained in a trial of the OX40 agonist ivuxolimab. The receptor set was obtained from an adult with an advanced solid tumor such as melanoma, head and neck, liver or kidney cancer.

This clone was observed a handful of times. The gene calls are TRBV27 and TRBJ1-6; a weak D match, TRBD1 (5 bases). CDR1 and CDR2 (germline): MNHEY, SMNVEV (reference sequence). This CDR3 comprises 13 residues. Trimming removed 3 bases at V and 14 bases at J, with 14 bases between. The CDR3 DNA is TGTGCCAGCAGTTTCCGAGAGGGGCAGGCCCTCCACTTT. Translated, it gives CASSFREGQALHF.

The CDR3 here is CASSLTAAYTGELFF. The CDR3 nucleotides read TGTGCCAGCAGCTTAACAGCGGCCTACACCGGGGAGCTGTTTTTT. V is TRBV7-9 and J is TRBJ2-2, with D tentatively TRBD2 (5 bases). V gave up 2 bases and J gave up 3 bases, with 10 bases separating them. Germline CDR1 and CDR2: SEHNR and FQNEAQ (reference sequence). The CDR3 spans 15 residues.

The chain couples TRBV5-6 to TRBJ2-7, with 10 positions matching TRBD1. Germline values: CDR1 SGHDT, CDR2 YYEEEE. CDR3 length equals 19 residues. The V and J ends lost 4 bases and 0 bases, in that order; junction bases with no gene match: 16. The CDR3 DNA follows: TGTGCCAGCAGCCGGGTAAGGGACAGGGGCCCACCGCACTCCTACGAGCAGTACTTC. Translating it yields CASSRVRDRGPPHSYEQYF. The complete variable domain, with remaining parts taken from reference TRBV5-6 and TRBJ2-7, reads DAGVTQSPTHLIKTRGQQVTLRCSPKSGHDTVSWYQQALGQGPQFIFQYYEEEERQRGNFPDRFSGHQFPNYSSELNVNALLLGDSALYLCASSRVRDRGPPHSYEQYFGPGTRLTVT.

The rearrangement joins TRBV6-5 to TRBJ1-2; D uncertain. Germline CDR1 and CDR2: MNHEY and SVGAGI. The CDR3 is 14 amino acids. Trimming left V 9 bases short and J 0 bases short, with 14 bases between. The CDR3 region has the DNA TGTGCCAGTTTAGGAGGCCCCACTAACTATGGCTACACCTTC. This gives the protein CASLGGPTNYGYTF.

This rearrangement joins TRBV30 to TRBJ2-7; perhaps TRBD1 as D (6 bases). Trimming took 3 bases from V and 2 from J, leaving 11 bases between them. Germline V gene data show CDR1 as GTSNPN and CDR2 as SVGIG (reference sequence). The CDR3 is made up of 13 amino acids. The CDR3 spells CAWRGQEAYEQYF. Here the CDR3 DNA reads TGTGCCTGGAGGGGACAAGAAGCCTACGAGCAGTACTTC.

The genes are TRBV7-9 and TRBJ2-3; TRBD2 agrees at 13 bases. Germline V gene sequence: CDR1 SEHNR, CDR2 FQNEAQ (reference sequence). This CDR3 contains 18 residues. V lost 2 bases, J lost 3 bases, and 8 bases stayed unmatched. The chain's CDR3 is CASSLRGTSGVGTDTQYF. The CDR3 nucleotides are TGTGCCAGCAGCTTACGGGGGACTAGCGGGGTCGGGACAGATACGCAGTATTTT.

The rearrangement uses TRBV27 and TRBJ1-1; no reliable D call. V was cut by 2 bases and J by 3 bases, with 7 bases left in between. The CDR3 extends over 13 amino acids. Germline assignment: CDR1 MNHEY and CDR2 SMNVEV (reference sequence). DNA for the CDR3: TGTGCCAGCAGTTTACTAAGTTACACTGAAGCTTTCTTT. This gives the protein CASSLLSYTEAFF.

V gene TRBV6-5 combines with J gene TRBJ2-2; the match to TRBD1 covers 8 bases. Germline trimming cut 8 bases from V and 5 bases from J; bases unmatched to any gene: 7. CDR3 length equals 14 residues. CDR1 is MNHEY and CDR2 is SVGAGI in the germline V gene. The DNA for the CDR3 is TGTGCCAGCGGCGGGACAGGAGAGACCGGGGAGCTGTTTTTT. Its protein is CASGGTGETGELFF.

The rearrangement joins TRBV4-1 to TRBJ1-6; D gene unclear. Germline CDR1 is MGHRA and CDR2 is YSYEKL. V was pared by 4 bases and J by 7 bases, with 8 bases between. The CDR3 sequence is 13 residues long. The CDR3 DNA is TGCGCCAGCAGCCTAGGTCTAAATTCACCCCTCCACTTT. Translation gives CASSLGLNSPLHF.

The V and J genes are TRBV6-5 and TRBJ1-4; D ambiguous. V was pared by 5 bases and J by 3 bases, with 7 bases between. The CDR3 is made up of 13 amino acids. Germline values: CDR1 MNHEY, CDR2 SVGAGI. CDR3 residues: CASSIWANEKLFF. In DNA form, the CDR3 reads TGTGCCAGCAGTATCTGGGCTAATGAAAAACTGTTTTTT.

V usage is TRBV6-1 and J usage is TRBJ1-1; D is unclear. The CDR3 totals 13 residues. CDR1 and CDR2 (germline): MNHNS, SASEGT. Between the trimmed V and J ends, which lost 8 bases and 1 base, there was a span of 11 bases. The CDR3 sequence is CASLPQPNTEAFF. The CDR3 DNA is TGTGCCAGCCTCCCACAACCGAACACTGAAGCTTTCTTT.